This TCR beta chain was recovered during a study of molecular identifiers for immune sequencing clone quantification. Study results and limitations: Barcodes shared by identical TCR molecules could lead to underestimated sizes of highly expanded clones. Clones of above 20 RNA copies carried over 99% of effector molecules; in naive cells they carried under 1%.

Naive CD8 T cells were picked out by sorting for CD8+CD4-CCR7+CD45RA+. The CDR3 is made up of 15 amino acids. CDR1 SGHAT and CDR2 FQNNGV come from the germline V gene. Trimming left V 2 bases short and J 9 bases short, with 17 bases between. There are many counts of this clonotype. Its specificity is not known. TCRdb ran MiXCR on the PCR reads and lists one entry per CDR3 protein. The sample lists tens of thousands of distinct CDR3 sequences; roughly 20% were seen once. The V call is TRBV11-2, the J call TRBJ2-1; D remains ambiguous. Sequenced sample: naive CD8+ T cells from blood, with Jurkat cell RNA spiked in. As for subset: FACS-sorted CD8+CD4-CCR7+CD45RA+ naive T cells. The source is a human donor in good health. Some libraries in this study had Jurkat cell RNA spiked in. CDR3 bases: TGTGCCAGCAGCTTACCAGGAAGGCCTCCCGCTGAGCAGTTCTTC. Translation gives CASSLPGRPPAEQFF.